What follows describes a single T cell receptor beta chain. This entry comes from a study of blood T cell repertoires in COVID-19. The wider study: T cells, B-cell-depleted T cells, or PBMCs supplied cDNA or gDNA.

A Seattle source enrolled patients during active infection and followed them longitudinally. Original processing notes: Reference gene primer amplification gave estimated nucleated cell counts. Assay: immunoSEQ multiplex PCR; the TCRdb copy retains only in-frame clones and omits some. The V and J calls and clone size were taken over from that table, and D and trimming were inferred from the DNA. The sample yields roughly 410,000 clones, approximately 89% seen once. Looked up from germline, CDR1 is SGHTA and CDR2 is FQGNSA. The CDR3 sequence is 17 residues long. Losses at the gene ends were 4 bases for V and 2 bases for J; bases not matched to a gene: 7.

This TCR derives from a woman aged 40-49 years with COVID-19, enrolled during active disease. The chain employs TRBV7-2 and TRBJ2-1; TRBD2 matches 11 bases. The sequenced material came from peripheral blood. The CDR3 is CASSSRPGLAAYNEQFF. Here the CDR3 DNA reads TGTGCCAGCAGCTCACGACCGGGACTAGCGGCCTACAATGAGCAGTTCTTC.